This T cell receptor beta chain was recorded in a study of blood T cell repertoires in COVID-19. Across the whole study: Whether acute or convalescent, the COVID-19 samples came from the United States, Italy and Spain. Sample material is recorded as cDNA or gDNA derived from T cells, B-cell-depleted T cells, or PBMCs.

In the study's own analysis: For nucleated cells, counts were estimated from reference gene primer amplification. Profiled with immunoSEQ multiplex PCR; TCRdb holds only in-frame clones, not every one. From that table come the V and J calls and clone size; the DNA was used to work out D and trimming. The table lists approximately 240,000 clones, about nine tenths of them singletons. Unmatched junction bases numbered 8, after V lost 0 bases and J lost 10 bases. Germline CDR1 reads SGHDT; CDR2 reads YYEEEE. The CDR3 totals 16 residues. The study assigned cohorts using participant-reported clinical history.

The chain has TRBV5-6 and TRBJ1-6, with TRBD1 matching over 9 bases. Sample: PBMCs or T cells enriched from blood (not recorded which). The clonotype comes from a woman in her thirties with acute COVID-19. CDR3 loop: CASSLATGGPRSPLHF. The DNA for the CDR3 is TGTGCCAGCAGCTTGGCCACAGGGGGCCCCAGATCACCCCTCCACTTT.